The 9 T cell receptor beta chains below all came from one sample that was sequenced in a study of T cell clonotyping in hematopoietic cell transplantation. TCRdb's table, derived via immunoSEQ multiplex PCR, lists solely in-frame clones and lacks some. In the table there are roughly 29,000 clones, over 65% of which are singletons. Time point meaning: recipient sample about 28 days before transplant, after cytoreduction. The specimen was peripheral blood mononuclear cells, collected before stem cell transplant. The receptors stem from a woman aged 25 to 45 with chronic myeloid leukemia. Some clones in this sample may be carry-over from other donors' samples.

The chain links TRBV28 to TRBJ1-2; D is perhaps TRBD1 (5 bases). This CDR3 region has 14 residues. CDR1 and CDR2 from the germline V gene are MDHEN and SYDVKM. With 1 base removed from V and 7 bases from J, the gap between germline ends came to 13 bases. The CDR3 is CASSLFRAGSGYTF. In nucleotides, the CDR3 is TGTGCCAGCAGTTTATTCAGGGCGGGAAGTGGCTACACCTTC.

The chain joins TRBV5-8 to TRBJ1-1; D ambiguous. CDR1 SGHTS and CDR2 YDEGEE come from the germline V gene. There are 15 residues in the CDR3. Between the trimmed V and J ends, which lost 0 bases and 2 bases, there was a span of 11 bases. CDR3 loop: CASSLAAISNTEAFF. The CDR3, as DNA: TGTGCCAGCAGCTTGGCCGCAATCTCCAACACTGAAGCTTTCTTT.

This clone came up once. V gene TRBV2 combines with J gene TRBJ2-7, with TRBD2 identical over 8 bases. This CDR3 is 12 amino acids long. Looked up from germline, CDR1 is SNHLY and CDR2 is FYNNEI. After removal of 11 bases from V and 3 bases from J, the junction contained 6 bases not matched to a gene. The DNA of the CDR3 is TGTGCCCATCGGGGGGGATACTACGAGCAGTACGTC. Protein sequence: CAHRGGYYEQYV.

The gene calls are TRBV14 and TRBJ1-2, with D perhaps matching TRBD1 (6 bases). Germline V gene data show CDR1 as SGHDN and CDR2 as FVKESK. This CDR3 is built from 13 residues. The V end lost 6 bases, the J end lost 5 bases, and 13 bases lay between the germline ends. The CDR3 DNA sequence: TGTGCCAGCAGTCCTACACAGGGTTATGGCTACACCTTC. This sequence encodes CASSPTQGYGYTF.

The rearrangement joins TRBV9 to TRBJ2-1; D is ambiguous. The germline V gene encodes CDR1 SGDLS and CDR2 YYNGEE. The CDR3 totals 16 residues. V was trimmed by 0 bases and J by 0 bases, leaving 10 bases between them. CDR3 protein: CASSVAGRSSYNEQFF. In nucleotides, the CDR3 is TGTGCCAGCAGCGTAGCGGGCCGGAGCTCCTACAATGAGCAGTTCTTC.

This chain joins TRBV4-2 and TRBJ2-5, with D possibly matching TRBD2 (5 bases). Per germline, CDR1 LGHNA and CDR2 YNFKEQ. V was cut by 1 base and J by 5 bases, with 11 bases left in between. The CDR3 spans 14 residues. Here the CDR3 reads CASSQVEGTETQYF. CDR3 nucleotide sequence: TGTGCCAGCAGCCAAGTTGAGGGTACCGAGACCCAGTACTTC.

The gene calls are TRBV7-9 and TRBJ1-2; D not resolved. V was cut by 4 bases and J by 8 bases, with 8 bases left in between. CDR1 is SEHNR, CDR2 FQNEAQ, per germline (reference sequence). CDR3 length: 11 amino acids. This CDR3 is CASSSRWGYTF. Here the CDR3 DNA reads TGTGCCAGCAGCTCAAGGTGGGGCTACACCTTC.

The genes are TRBV19 and TRBJ1-5; D not resolved. The CDR3 runs to 13 residues. Between the trimmed V and J ends, which lost 8 bases and 3 bases, there was a span of 11 bases. Germline V gene lookup returns CDR1 LNHDA and CDR2 SQIVND (reference sequence). CDR3 residues: CASDATPNQPQHF. For the CDR3, the DNA is TGTGCCAGTGACGCCACCCCCAATCAGCCCCAGCATTTT.

As for this clone: One end of the junction is discordant with germline, which a read error may explain. The V gene is TRBV5-6, the J gene TRBJ1-2, with D uncertain. The CDR3 spans 11 residues. CDR1 is SGHDT, CDR2 YYEEEE, per germline. The CDR3 DNA is TGTGCCAGCAGCTTAAACTACGGCTACACCTTC. Its translation: CASSLNYGYTF.